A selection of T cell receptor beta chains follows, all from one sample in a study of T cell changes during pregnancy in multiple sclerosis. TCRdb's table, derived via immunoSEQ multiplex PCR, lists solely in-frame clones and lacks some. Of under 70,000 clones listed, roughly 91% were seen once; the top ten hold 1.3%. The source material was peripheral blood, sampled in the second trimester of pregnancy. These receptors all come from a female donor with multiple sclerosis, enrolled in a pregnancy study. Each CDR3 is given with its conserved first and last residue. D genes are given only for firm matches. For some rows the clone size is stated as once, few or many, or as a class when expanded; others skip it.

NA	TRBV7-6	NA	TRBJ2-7	TGTGCCAGCAGCTTAGGACAGGAAAACGAGCAGTACTTC	CASSLGQENEQYF
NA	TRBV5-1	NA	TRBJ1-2	TGCGCCAGCAGCACTGACGGACTCAACTATGGCTACACCTTC	CASSTDGLNYGYTF
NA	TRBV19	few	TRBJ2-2	TGTGCCAGTAAATGGGAGCCATATACCGGGGAGCTGTTTTTT	CASKWEPYTGELFF
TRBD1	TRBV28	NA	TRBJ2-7	TGTGCCAGCGGGACAGGGACGGGTTTCGCCGAGCAGTACTTC	CASGTGTGFAEQYF
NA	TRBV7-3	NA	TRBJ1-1	TGTGCCAGCAGCCTGGGGAGGGTGAACACTGAAGCTTTCTTT	CASSLGRVNTEAFF
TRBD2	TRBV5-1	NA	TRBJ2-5	TGCGCCAGCAGCTTGGGCGCGGGGGGGACCCTCAAAGAGACCCAGTACTTC	CASSLGAGGTLKETQYF
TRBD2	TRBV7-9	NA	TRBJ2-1	TGTGCCAGCAGCTTATCACTAGCGGGCTCCTACAATGAGCAGTTCTTC	CASSLSLAGSYNEQFF
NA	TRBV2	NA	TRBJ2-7	TGTGCCAGCAGTGAAGCCCGCGGATACGAGCAGTACTTC	CASSEARGYEQYF
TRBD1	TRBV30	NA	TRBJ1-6	TGTGCCTGGAGTAAAGGGGACAGTAGGGATTCACCCCTCCACTTT	CAWSKGDSRDSPLHF
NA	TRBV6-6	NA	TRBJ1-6	TGTGCCAGCAGTTACAAACAGGGCACCTATAATTCACCCCTCCACTTT	CASSYKQGTYNSPLHF
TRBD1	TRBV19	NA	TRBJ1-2	TGTGCCATCGAGACAGGGGGGCAACGACGGGGCTACACCTTC	CAIETGGQRRGYTF
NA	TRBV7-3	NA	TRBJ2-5	TGTGCCAGCAGCTTAGGAGCCCAAGAGACCCAGTACTTC	CASSLGAQETQYF
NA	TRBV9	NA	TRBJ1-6	TGTGCCAGCAGCGTATCGGGTTCCCATAATTCACCCCTCCACTTT	CASSVSGSHNSPLHF
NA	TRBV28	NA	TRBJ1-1	TGTGCCAGCAGTTTTACGGGGTTGAGCACTGAAGCTTTCTTT	CASSFTGLSTEAFF
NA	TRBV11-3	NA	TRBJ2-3	TGTGCCAGCAGCTTATTGGGGGGGGCCGGAGATACGCAGTATTTT	CASSLLGGAGDTQYF
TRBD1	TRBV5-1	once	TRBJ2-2	TGCGCCAGCAGCCGCCAGGACAGGGGCGCGCCCGGGGAGCTGTTTTTT	CASSRQDRGAPGELFF
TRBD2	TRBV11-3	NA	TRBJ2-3	TGTGCCAGCAGCCCGGGACTAGCGGGGTCCACAGATACGCAGTATTTT	CASSPGLAGSTDTQYF
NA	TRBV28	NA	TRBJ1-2	TGTGCCAGCAGTCTACAGTTGGGTGGCTACACCTTC	CASSLQLGGYTF
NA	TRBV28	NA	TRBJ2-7	TGTGCCAGCAGCCCCACCGGAGGGGGCCTCAACGAGCAGTACTTC	CASSPTGGGLNEQYF
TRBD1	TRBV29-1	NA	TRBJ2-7	TGCAGCGTGGGTGCCCGGGACAGGGGCAAGGAGCAGTACTTC	CSVGARDRGKEQYF
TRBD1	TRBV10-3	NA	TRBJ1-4	TGTGCCATCAGGGAAGGGGGACAGACTAATGAAAAACTGTTTTTT	CAIREGGQTNEKLFF
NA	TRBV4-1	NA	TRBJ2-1	TGCGCCAGCAGCCAAGGTTGGGGCGGGGCCCAGTTCTTC	CASSQGWGGAQFF
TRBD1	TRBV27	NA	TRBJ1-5	TGTGCCAGCAGTCTCGGGTGGACAGGGGATCAGCCCCAGCATTTT	CASSLGWTGDQPQHF
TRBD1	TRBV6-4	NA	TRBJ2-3	TGTGCCAGCAGTGAGGGGACAGGGGACACAGATACGCAGTATTTT	CASSEGTGDTDTQYF
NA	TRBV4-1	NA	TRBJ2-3	TGCGCCAGCAGCCCGGGACTTTACCTCACAGATACGCAGTATTTT	CASSPGLYLTDTQYF
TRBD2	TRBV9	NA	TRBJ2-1	TGTGCCAGCAGCGCCGGCGTTGGGGGGGGTAACAATGAGCAGTTCTTC	CASSAGVGGGNNEQFF
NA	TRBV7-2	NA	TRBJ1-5	TGTGCCAGCAGCTTAGTCAGGGATCAGCCCCAGCATTTT	CASSLVRDQPQHF
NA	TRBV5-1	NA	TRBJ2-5	TGCGCCAGCAGCCCAAGCCCCCAAGAGACCCAGTACTTC	CASSPSPQETQYF
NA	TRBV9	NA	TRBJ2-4	TGTGCCAGCAGCGCGGGCCGGGGGAAAAACATTCAGTACTTC	CASSAGRGKNIQYF
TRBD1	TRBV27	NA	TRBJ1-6	TGTGCCTCCCTGGGGGGGGGACAGGGGAATTCACCCCTCCACTTT	CASLGGGQGNSPLHF
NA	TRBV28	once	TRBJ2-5	TGTGCCAGCAGTTCGCCAGGGATCGGGGAGACCCAGTACTTC	CASSSPGIGETQYF
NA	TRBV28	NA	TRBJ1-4	TGTGCCAGCAGCACGTGGACAGCCGACTTGCGGGAAAAACTGTTTTTT	CASSTWTADLREKLFF
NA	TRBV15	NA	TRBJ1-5	TGTGCCACCAGCAGAGATGGCCGCCCTAGCAATCAGCCCCAGCATTTT	CATSRDGRPSNQPQHF